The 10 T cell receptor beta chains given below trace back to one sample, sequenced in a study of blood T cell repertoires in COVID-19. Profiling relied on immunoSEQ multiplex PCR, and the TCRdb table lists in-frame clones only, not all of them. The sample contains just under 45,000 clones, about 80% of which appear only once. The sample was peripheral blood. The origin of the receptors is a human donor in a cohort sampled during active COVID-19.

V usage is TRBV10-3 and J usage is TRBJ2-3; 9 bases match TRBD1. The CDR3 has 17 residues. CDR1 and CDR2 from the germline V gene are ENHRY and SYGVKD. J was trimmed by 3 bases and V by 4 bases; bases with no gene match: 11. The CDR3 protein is CAISGQQGASLTDTQYF. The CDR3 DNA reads TGTGCCATCAGTGGTCAACAGGGGGCTTCCTTAACAGATACGCAGTATTTT.

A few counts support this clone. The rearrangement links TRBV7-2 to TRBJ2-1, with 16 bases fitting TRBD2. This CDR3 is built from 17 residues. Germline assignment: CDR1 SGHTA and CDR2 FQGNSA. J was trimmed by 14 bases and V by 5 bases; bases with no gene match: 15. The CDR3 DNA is TGTGCCAGCAGCCCGCAACCGGGCGGGACTAGCGGGGGGGCGAAGTTCTTC. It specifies CASSPQPGGTSGGAKFF.

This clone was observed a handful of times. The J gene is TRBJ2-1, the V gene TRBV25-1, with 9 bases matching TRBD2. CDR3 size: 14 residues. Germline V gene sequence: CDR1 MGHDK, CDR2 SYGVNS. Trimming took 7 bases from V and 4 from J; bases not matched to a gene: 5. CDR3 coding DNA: TGTGCCAGCAACCTAGCGGGGCTGTACAATGAGCAGTTCTTC. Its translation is CASNLAGLYNEQFF.

CDR3 residues: CSVGKQGLVETQYF. CDR3 nucleotides: TGCAGCGTTGGAAAACAGGGATTGGTAGAGACCCAGTACTTC. The rearrangement uses TRBV29-1 and TRBJ2-5, with D perhaps matching TRBD1 (6 bases). The CDR3 loop spans 14 amino acids. The germline V gene encodes CDR1 SQVTM and CDR2 ANQGSEA. Trimming shortened V by 4 bases and J by 4 bases, and 16 bases separated the two germline ends.

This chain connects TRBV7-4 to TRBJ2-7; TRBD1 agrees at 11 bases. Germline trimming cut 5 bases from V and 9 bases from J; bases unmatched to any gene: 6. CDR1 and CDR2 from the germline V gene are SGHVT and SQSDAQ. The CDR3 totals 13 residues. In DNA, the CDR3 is TGTGCCAGCAGCCCGGGACAGGGGGAGGTGCAGTACGTC. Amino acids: CASSPGQGEVQYV.

DNA of the CDR3: TGTGCCAGCAGCCTGGACAGAGATCAATATACGCAGTATTTT. This translates into CASSLDRDQYTQYF. The V and J genes are TRBV3-1 (or the pseudogene TRBV3-2) and TRBJ2-3; D might be TRBD1 (6 bases). There are 14 residues in the CDR3. V was trimmed by 4 bases and J by 7 bases, leaving 15 bases between them. Germline values: CDR1 LGHDT, CDR2 YNNKEL (reference sequence).

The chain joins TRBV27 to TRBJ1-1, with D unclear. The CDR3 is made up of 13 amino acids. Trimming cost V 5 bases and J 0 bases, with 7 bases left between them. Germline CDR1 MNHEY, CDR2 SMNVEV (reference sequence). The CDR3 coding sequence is TGTGCCAGCAGTCCCTATTTGAACACTGAAGCTTTCTTT. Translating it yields CASSPYLNTEAFF.

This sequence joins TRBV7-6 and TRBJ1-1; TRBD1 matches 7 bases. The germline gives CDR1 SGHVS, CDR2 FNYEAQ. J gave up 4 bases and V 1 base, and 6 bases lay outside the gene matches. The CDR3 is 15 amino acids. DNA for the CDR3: TGTGCCAGCAGCTTAGAAGGCAGGGGGTCCACTGAAGCTTTCTTT. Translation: CASSLEGRGSTEAFF.

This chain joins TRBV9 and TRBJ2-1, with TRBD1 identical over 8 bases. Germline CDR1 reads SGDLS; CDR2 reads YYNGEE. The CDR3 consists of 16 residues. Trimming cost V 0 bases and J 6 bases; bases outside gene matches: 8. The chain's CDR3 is CASSVGRGLVGNEQFF. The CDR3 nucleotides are TGTGCCAGCAGCGTAGGCAGGGGGCTCGTGGGCAATGAGCAGTTCTTC. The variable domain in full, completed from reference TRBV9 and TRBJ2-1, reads DSGVTQTPKHLITATGQRVTLRCSPRSGDLSVYWYQQSLDQGLQFLIQYYNGEERAKGNILERFSAQQFPDLHSELNLSSLELGDSALYFCASSVGRGLVGNEQFFGPGTRLTVL.

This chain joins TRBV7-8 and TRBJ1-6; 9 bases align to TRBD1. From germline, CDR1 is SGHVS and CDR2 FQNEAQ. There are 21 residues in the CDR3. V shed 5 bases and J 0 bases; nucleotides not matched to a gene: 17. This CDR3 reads CASSRDSRDRALSSYNSPLHF. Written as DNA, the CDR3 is TGTGCCAGCAGCCGAGACAGCCGGGACAGGGCCTTGAGCTCCTATAATTCACCCCTCCACTTT.